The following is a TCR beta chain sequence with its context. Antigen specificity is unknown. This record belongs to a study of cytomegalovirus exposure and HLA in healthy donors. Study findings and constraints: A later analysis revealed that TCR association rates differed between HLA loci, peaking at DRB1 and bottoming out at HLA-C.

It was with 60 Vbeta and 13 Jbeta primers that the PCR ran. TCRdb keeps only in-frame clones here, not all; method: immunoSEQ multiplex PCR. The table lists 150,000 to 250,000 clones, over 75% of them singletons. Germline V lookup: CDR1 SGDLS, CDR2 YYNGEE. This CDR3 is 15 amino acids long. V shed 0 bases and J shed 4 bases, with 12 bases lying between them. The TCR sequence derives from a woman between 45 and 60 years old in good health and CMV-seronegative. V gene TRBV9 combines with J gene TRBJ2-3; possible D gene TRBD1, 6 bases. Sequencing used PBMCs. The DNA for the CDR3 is TGTGCCAGCAGCGTAGGGACAGCTCCGCCAGATACGCAGTATTTT. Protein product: CASSVGTAPPDTQYF.